This section outlines one T cell receptor (beta chain) sequence together with its context. The data derive from a study of cytomegalovirus exposure and HLA in healthy donors. The PCR was carried out with 60 Vbeta primers and 13 Jbeta primers. The repertoire was sequenced with immunoSEQ multiplex PCR; TCRdb's copy has only in-frame clones and lacks some. The data contain approximately 150,000 clones, more than 65% of them singletons. The clonotype was recovered from a young man in good health and CMV-seropositive. Input material: PBMCs.

The CDR3, as DNA: TGCGCCAGCAGGGGTGGGGGACTTAGATATGAGCAGTTCTTC. This encodes CASRGGGLRYEQFF. The chain is built from TRBV10-2 and TRBJ2-1, with D tentatively TRBD2 (6 bases). Trimming took off 6 bases at V and 8 bases at J, with 17 bases between the two ends. Looked up from germline, CDR1 is WSHSY and CDR2 is SAAADI. The CDR3 has 14 amino acids.